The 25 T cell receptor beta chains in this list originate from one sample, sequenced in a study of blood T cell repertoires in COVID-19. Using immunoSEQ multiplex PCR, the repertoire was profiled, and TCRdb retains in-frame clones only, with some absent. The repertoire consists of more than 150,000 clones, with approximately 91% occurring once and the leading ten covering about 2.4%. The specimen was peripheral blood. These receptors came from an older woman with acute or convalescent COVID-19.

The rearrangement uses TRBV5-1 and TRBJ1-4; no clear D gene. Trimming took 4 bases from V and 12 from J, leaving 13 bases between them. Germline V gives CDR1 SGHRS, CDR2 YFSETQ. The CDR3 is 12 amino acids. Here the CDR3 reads CASSLPGPELFF. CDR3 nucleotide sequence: TGCGCCAGCAGCCTCCCGGGTCCGGAACTGTTTTTT.

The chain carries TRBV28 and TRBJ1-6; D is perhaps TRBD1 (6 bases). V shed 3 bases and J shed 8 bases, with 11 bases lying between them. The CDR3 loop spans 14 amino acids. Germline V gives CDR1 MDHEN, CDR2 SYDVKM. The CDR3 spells CASSLWQGYSPLHF. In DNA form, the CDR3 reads TGTGCCAGCAGTTTGTGGCAGGGGTATTCACCCCTCCACTTT.

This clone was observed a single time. CDR3 coding DNA: TGCGCCAGCAGCTTGCAGGGGACAGAAGAGACCCAGTACTTC. This translates into CASSLQGTEETQYF. This sequence joins TRBV5-1 and TRBJ2-5; 7 bases agree with TRBD1. Looked up from germline, CDR1 is SGHRS and CDR2 is YFSETQ. CDR3 length equals 14 residues. J lost 3 bases, V lost 1 base, and 3 bases had no gene match.

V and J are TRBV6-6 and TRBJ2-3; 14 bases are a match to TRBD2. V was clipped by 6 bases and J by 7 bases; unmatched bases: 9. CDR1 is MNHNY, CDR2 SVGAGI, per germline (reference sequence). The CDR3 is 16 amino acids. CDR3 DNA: TGTGCCAGCAGCGTGTGGACTAGCGGGGGGATATATACGCAGTATTTT. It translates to CASSVWTSGGIYTQYF.

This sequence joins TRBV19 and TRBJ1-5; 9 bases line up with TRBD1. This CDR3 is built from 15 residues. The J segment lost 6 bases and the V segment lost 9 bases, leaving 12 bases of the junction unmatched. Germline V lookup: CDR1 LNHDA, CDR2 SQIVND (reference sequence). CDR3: CASELLGQGSQPQHF. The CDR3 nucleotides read TGTGCCAGCGAACTATTGGGACAGGGAAGTCAGCCCCAGCATTTT.

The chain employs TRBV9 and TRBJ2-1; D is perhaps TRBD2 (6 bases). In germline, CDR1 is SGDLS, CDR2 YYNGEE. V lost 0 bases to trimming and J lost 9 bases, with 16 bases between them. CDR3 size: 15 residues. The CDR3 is CASSVASLGRGEQFF. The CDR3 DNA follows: TGTGCCAGCAGCGTAGCCAGTCTAGGGCGGGGTGAGCAGTTCTTC. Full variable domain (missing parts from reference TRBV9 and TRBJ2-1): DSGVTQTPKHLITATGQRVTLRCSPRSGDLSVYWYQQSLDQGLQFLIQYYNGEERAKGNILERFSAQQFPDLHSELNLSSLELGDSALYFCASSVASLGRGEQFFGPGTRLTVL.

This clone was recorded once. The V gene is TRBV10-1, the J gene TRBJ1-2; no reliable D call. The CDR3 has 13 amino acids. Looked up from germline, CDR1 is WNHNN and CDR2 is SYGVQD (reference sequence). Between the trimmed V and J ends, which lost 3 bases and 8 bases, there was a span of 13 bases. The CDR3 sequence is CASSESGREGYTF. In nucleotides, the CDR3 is TGCGCCAGCAGTGAATCCGGGAGGGAAGGCTACACCTTC.

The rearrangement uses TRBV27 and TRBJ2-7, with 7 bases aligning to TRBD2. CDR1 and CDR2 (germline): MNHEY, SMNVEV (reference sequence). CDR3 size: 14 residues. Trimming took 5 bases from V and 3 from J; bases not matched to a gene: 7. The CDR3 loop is CASSRIAGSYEQYF. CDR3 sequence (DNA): TGTGCCAGCAGTCGGATAGCGGGCAGCTACGAGCAGTACTTC.

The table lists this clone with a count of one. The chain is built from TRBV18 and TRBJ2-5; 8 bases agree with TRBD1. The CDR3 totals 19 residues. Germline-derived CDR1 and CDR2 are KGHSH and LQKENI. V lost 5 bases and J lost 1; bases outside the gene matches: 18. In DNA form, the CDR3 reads TGTGCCAGCTCATCTCTACCCCCTGATGCGGACAGGGCCCAAGAGACCCAGTACTTC. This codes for CASSSLPPDADRAQETQYF.

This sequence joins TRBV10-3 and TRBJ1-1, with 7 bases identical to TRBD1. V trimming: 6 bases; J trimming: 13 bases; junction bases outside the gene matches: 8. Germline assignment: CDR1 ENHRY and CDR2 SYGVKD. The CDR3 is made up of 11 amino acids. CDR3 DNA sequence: TGTGCCATCAGCGAGGGGGCAAAGGGTTTCTTT. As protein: CAISEGAKGFF.

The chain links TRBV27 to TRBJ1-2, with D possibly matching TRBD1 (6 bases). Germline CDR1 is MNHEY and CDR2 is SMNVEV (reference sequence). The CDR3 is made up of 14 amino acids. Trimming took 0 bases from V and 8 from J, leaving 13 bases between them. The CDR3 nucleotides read TGTGCCAGCAGTTTATCGGGGACACCCAGCGGCTACACCTTC. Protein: CASSLSGTPSGYTF.

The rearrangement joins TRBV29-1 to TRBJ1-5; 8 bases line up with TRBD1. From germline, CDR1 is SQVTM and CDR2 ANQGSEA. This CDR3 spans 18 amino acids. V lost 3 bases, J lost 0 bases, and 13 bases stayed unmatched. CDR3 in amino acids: CSVDTHKQGVGSNQPQHF. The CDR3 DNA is TGCAGCGTTGACACACATAAACAGGGGGTTGGTAGCAATCAGCCCCAGCATTTT. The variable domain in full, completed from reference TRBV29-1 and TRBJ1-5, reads SAVISQKPSRDICQRGTSLTIQCQVDSQVTMMFWYRQQPGQSLTLIATANQGSEATYESGFVIDKFPISRPNLTFSTLTVSNMSPEDSSIYLCSVDTHKQGVGSNQPQHFGDGTRLSIL.

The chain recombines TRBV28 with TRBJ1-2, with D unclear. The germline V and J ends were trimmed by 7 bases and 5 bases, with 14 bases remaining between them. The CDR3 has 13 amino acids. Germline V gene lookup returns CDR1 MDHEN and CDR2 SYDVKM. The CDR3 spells CASTSRAPYGYTF. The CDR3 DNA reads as TGTGCCAGCACCTCGAGGGCGCCTTATGGCTACACCTTC.

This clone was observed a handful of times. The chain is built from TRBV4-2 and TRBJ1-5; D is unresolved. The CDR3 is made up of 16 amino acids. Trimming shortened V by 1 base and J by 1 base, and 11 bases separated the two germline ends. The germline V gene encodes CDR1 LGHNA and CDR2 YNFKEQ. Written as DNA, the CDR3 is TGTGCCAGCAGCCAAGGCGCGACATTCAGCAATCAGCCCCAGCATTTT. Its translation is CASSQGATFSNQPQHF.

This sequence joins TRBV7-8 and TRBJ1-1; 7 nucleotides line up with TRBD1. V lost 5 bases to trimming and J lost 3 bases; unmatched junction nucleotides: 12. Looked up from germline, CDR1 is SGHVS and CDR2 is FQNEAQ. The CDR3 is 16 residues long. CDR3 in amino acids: CASSQGTARGYTEAFF. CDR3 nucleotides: TGTGCCAGCAGCCAAGGGACAGCTCGAGGGTACACTGAAGCTTTCTTT.

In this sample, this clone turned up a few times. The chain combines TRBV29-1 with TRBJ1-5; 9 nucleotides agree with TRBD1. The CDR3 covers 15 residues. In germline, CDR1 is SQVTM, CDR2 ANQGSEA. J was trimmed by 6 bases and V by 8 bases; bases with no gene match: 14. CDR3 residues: CSPNVLGQGIQPQHF. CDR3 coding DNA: TGCAGCCCAAATGTACTCGGACAGGGGATTCAGCCCCAGCATTTT. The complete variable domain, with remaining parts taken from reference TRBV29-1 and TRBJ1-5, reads SAVISQKPSRDICQRGTSLTIQCQVDSQVTMMFWYRQQPGQSLTLIATANQGSEATYESGFVIDKFPISRPNLTFSTLTVSNMSPEDSSIYLCSPNVLGQGIQPQHFGDGTRLSIL.

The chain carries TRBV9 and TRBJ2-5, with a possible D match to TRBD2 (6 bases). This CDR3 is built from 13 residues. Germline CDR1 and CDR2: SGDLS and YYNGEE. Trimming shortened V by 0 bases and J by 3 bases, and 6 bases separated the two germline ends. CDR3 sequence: CASSVGGEETQYF. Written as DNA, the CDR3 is TGTGCCAGCAGCGTAGGGGGGGAAGAGACCCAGTACTTC.

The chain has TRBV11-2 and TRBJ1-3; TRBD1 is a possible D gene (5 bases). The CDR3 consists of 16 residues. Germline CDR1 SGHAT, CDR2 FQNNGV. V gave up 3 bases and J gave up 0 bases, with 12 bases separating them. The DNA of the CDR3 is TGTGCCAGCAGCTTGCGGGGGTTCGTCTCTGGAAACACCATATATTTT. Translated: CASSLRGFVSGNTIYF. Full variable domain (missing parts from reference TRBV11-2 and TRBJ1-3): EAGVAQSPRYKIIEKRQSVAFWCNPISGHATLYWYQQILGQGPKLLIQFQNNGVVDDSQLPKDRFSAERLKGVDSTLKIQPAKLEDSAVYLCASSLRGFVSGNTIYFGEGSWLTVV.

CDR3 in amino acids: CASSQGRAGELFF. The CDR3 DNA reads as TGTGCCAGCTCGCAGGGCCGGGCCGGGGAGCTGTTTTTT. The V call is TRBV18, the J call TRBJ2-2, with a weak D call TRBD1 (5 bases). Germline lookup yields CDR1 KGHSH and CDR2 LQKENI. V lost 6 bases and J 6 bases, leaving 11 bases between the germline ends. There are 13 residues in the CDR3.

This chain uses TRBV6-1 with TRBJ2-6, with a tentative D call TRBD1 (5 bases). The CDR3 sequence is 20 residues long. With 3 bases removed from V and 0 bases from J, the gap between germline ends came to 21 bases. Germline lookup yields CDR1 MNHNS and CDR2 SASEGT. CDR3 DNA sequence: TGTGCCAGCAGTGAGAGAAGGGGATGGGTGTCAAGCTCTGGGGCCAACGTCCTGACTTTC. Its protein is CASSERRGWVSSSGANVLTF.

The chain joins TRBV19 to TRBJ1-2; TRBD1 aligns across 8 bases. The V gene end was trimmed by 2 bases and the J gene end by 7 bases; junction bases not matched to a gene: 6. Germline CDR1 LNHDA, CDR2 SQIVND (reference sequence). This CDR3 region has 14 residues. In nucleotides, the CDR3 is TGTGCCAGTAGTATAAGACAGGGGAAGGGTGGCTACACCTTC. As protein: CASSIRQGKGGYTF.

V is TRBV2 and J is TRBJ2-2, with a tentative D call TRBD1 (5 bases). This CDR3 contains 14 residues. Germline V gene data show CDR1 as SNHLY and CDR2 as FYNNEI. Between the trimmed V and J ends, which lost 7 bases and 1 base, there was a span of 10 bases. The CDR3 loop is CASTRRENTGELFF. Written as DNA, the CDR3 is TGTGCCAGCACTCGCAGGGAGAACACCGGGGAGCTGTTTTTT.

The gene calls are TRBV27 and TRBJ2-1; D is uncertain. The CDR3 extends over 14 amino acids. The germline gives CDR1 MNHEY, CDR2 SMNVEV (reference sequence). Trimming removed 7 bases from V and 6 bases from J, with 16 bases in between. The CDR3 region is CASTSGPFGNEQFF. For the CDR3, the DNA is TGTGCCAGCACCTCAGGTCCCTTCGGCAATGAGCAGTTCTTC.

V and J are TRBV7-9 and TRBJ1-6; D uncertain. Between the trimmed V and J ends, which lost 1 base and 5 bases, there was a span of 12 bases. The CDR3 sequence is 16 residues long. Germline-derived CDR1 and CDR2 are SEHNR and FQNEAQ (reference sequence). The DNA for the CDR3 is TGTGCCAGCAGCTTAGGCACCCAAAGAGATAATTCACCCCTCCACTTT. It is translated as CASSLGTQRDNSPLHF.

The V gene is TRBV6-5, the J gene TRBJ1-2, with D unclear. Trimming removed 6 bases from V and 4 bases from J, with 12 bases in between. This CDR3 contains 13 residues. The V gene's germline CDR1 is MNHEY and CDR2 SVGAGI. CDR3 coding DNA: TGTGCCAGCAGCCGCCAGGCTTCCTATGGCTACACCTTC. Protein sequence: CASSRQASYGYTF.